The clone carrying this TCR beta chain has ten or more counts. The sample originates from a study of blood T cell repertoires in COVID-19. Study-wide background: COVID-19 samples, acute and convalescent, were from the United States, Italy and Spain. Sample material is recorded as cDNA or gDNA derived from T cells, B-cell-depleted T cells, or PBMCs.

The length of the CDR3 is 14 residues. The V end lost 4 bases, the J end lost 3 bases, and 11 bases lay between the germline ends. Per germline, CDR1 SGHRS and CDR2 YFSETQ. Per the original methods: Nucleated cell counts were estimated from reference gene primer amplification. The repertoire was sequenced with immunoSEQ multiplex PCR; TCRdb's copy has only in-frame clones and lacks some. V and J calls and clone size are those listed in that table; D and trimming were worked out from the DNA. The profile shows about 140,000 clones, roughly four fifths of them singletons. This receptor was obtained from a human donor in a cohort sampled during active COVID-19. The sample taken for sequencing was peripheral blood. The chain joins TRBV5-1 to TRBJ1-3, with D uncertain. This chain's CDR3 is CASSPGRVGNTIYF. CDR3 coding DNA: TGCGCCAGCAGCCCCGGGCGGGTTGGAAACACCATATATTTT.